These T cell receptor beta chains were read from a single sample in a study of shared clonotypes between healthy human individuals. The method was immunoSEQ multiplex PCR; TCRdb's version includes in-frame clones alone and lacks a portion of them. The table lists 1.5 million to 2.5 million clones, roughly 94% of them singletons. The sequencing sample was made of naive CD8+ T cells sorted from blood. The receptors come from a man aged 18 to 35 in good health. The CDR3 runs from the conserved cysteine through the conserved F or W. Fields, in order: V gene, J gene, clone size, D gene, CDR3 DNA, CDR3 protein. D genes are given only for firm matches. Size values are once, few and many counts, or a class for expanded clones, and some rows have none.

v_call: TRBV28
j_call: TRBJ1-5
clone_size: -
d_call: -
cdr3_nt: TGTGCCAGCACCCAGGCGGGGGCCGATCAGCCCCAGCATTTT
cdr3_aa: CASTQAGADQPQHF

v_call: TRBV5-6
j_call: TRBJ1-3
clone_size: -
d_call: -
cdr3_nt: TGTGCCAGCAGCTTGTCCGGAAACACCATATATTTT
cdr3_aa: CASSLSGNTIYF

v_call: TRBV6-6
j_call: TRBJ1-6
clone_size: -
d_call: TRBD1
cdr3_nt: TGTGCCAGCAAACTGACAGGGGAGGGTAATTCACCCCTCCACTTT
cdr3_aa: CASKLTGEGNSPLHF

v_call: TRBV7-6
j_call: TRBJ1-1
clone_size: -
d_call: -
cdr3_nt: TGTGCCAGCGTCCCAACGGGGCTGAACACTGAAGCTTTCTTT
cdr3_aa: CASVPTGLNTEAFF

v_call: TRBV4-1
j_call: TRBJ2-5
clone_size: -
d_call: -
cdr3_nt: TGCGCCAGCAGCCAAGGTCATGATGAGGAGACCCAGTACTTC
cdr3_aa: CASSQGHDEETQYF

v_call: TRBV13
j_call: TRBJ2-3
clone_size: few
d_call: TRBD1
cdr3_nt: TGTGCCAGCAGCTTATGGGACAGGGAGGACACAGATACGCAGTATTTT
cdr3_aa: CASSLWDREDTDTQYF

v_call: TRBV6-1
j_call: TRBJ2-5
clone_size: -
d_call: TRBD1
cdr3_nt: TGTGCCAGCAGGGACAGGGAACAAGAGACCCAGTACTTC
cdr3_aa: CASRDREQETQYF

v_call: TRBV6-1
j_call: TRBJ2-7
clone_size: -
d_call: TRBD1
cdr3_nt: TGTGCCAGCAGTGCAACAGGGGGCACGTACGAGCAGTACTTC
cdr3_aa: CASSATGGTYEQYF

v_call: TRBV19
j_call: TRBJ2-5
clone_size: -
d_call: TRBD2
cdr3_nt: TGTGCCAGTAGTCCCGGGACTAGCGGAGGTCGGGAGACCCAGTACTTC
cdr3_aa: CASSPGTSGGRETQYF

v_call: TRBV27
j_call: TRBJ2-3
clone_size: -
d_call: -
cdr3_nt: TGTGCCAGCAGTCCCTCCGGGGGAGAGACCACAGATACGCAGTATTTT
cdr3_aa: CASSPSGGETTDTQYF

v_call: TRBV28
j_call: TRBJ1-1
clone_size: -
d_call: -
cdr3_nt: TGTGCCAGCAGTTTGCCCGAGTCGAACACTGAAGCTTTCTTT
cdr3_aa: CASSLPESNTEAFF

v_call: TRBV19
j_call: TRBJ1-1
clone_size: -
d_call: -
cdr3_nt: TGTGCCAGTAGTATACTGGGACCTGGTGGGCTGAACACTGAAGCTTTCTTT
cdr3_aa: CASSILGPGGLNTEAFF

v_call: TRBV7-9
j_call: TRBJ2-3
clone_size: -
d_call: TRBD1
cdr3_nt: TGTGCCAGCAGCTTCCGGGACAGTGGCACAGATACGCAGTATTTT
cdr3_aa: CASSFRDSGTDTQYF

v_call: TRBV4-1
j_call: TRBJ1-5
clone_size: -
d_call: TRBD1
cdr3_nt: TGCGCCAGCAGCCAGGGACAGGGGAGTTTGGGTAATCAGCCCCAGCATTTT
cdr3_aa: CASSQGQGSLGNQPQHF

v_call: TRBV10-1
j_call: TRBJ2-4
clone_size: -
d_call: -
cdr3_nt: TGCGCCAGCATCGAACGGGAGCTCGGCAAAAACATTCAGTACTTC
cdr3_aa: CASIERELGKNIQYF

v_call: TRBV27
j_call: TRBJ2-7
clone_size: -
d_call: -
cdr3_nt: TGTGCCAGCAGTTACAGAGCCTTCTACGAGCAGTACTTC
cdr3_aa: CASSYRAFYEQYF

v_call: TRBV2
j_call: TRBJ2-2
clone_size: once
d_call: TRBD2
cdr3_nt: TGTGCCAGCAGTCCGGGACTAGCGGGAAAAAACACCGGGGAGCTGTTTTTT
cdr3_aa: CASSPGLAGKNTGELFF

v_call: TRBV6-5
j_call: TRBJ2-7
clone_size: -
d_call: -
cdr3_nt: TGTGCCAGCAGGGAAGCCGGTCCTTCTCACGAGCAGTACTTC
cdr3_aa: CASREAGPSHEQYF

v_call: TRBV6-6
j_call: TRBJ1-1
clone_size: -
d_call: -
cdr3_nt: TGTGCCAGCAGCCACAGCGTTATGAACACTGAAGCTTTCTTT
cdr3_aa: CASSHSVMNTEAFF

v_call: TRBV7-2
j_call: TRBJ1-2
clone_size: -
d_call: TRBD1
cdr3_nt: TGTGCCAGCAGCTATGACAGGGAGAAAGGCTATGGCTACACCTTC
cdr3_aa: CASSYDREKGYGYTF

v_call: TRBV28
j_call: TRBJ2-7
clone_size: -
d_call: TRBD2
cdr3_nt: TGTGCCAGCAGTGCGGGACTAGCGGGAATCTACGAGCAGTACTTC
cdr3_aa: CASSAGLAGIYEQYF

v_call: TRBV4-3
j_call: TRBJ1-2
clone_size: -
d_call: -
cdr3_nt: TGCGCCAGCAGCCAAGATTGGGGCTATGGCTACACCTTC
cdr3_aa: CASSQDWGYGYTF

v_call: TRBV6-5
j_call: TRBJ1-1
clone_size: once
d_call: -
cdr3_nt: TGTGCCAGCAGTTACGGGCCCACGGCCAACGGGGCTTTCTTT
cdr3_aa: CASSYGPTANGAFF

v_call: TRBV27
j_call: TRBJ1-5
clone_size: -
d_call: -
cdr3_nt: TGTGCCAGCAGTTTAGGCACCTACGATCAGCCCCAGCATTTT
cdr3_aa: CASSLGTYDQPQHF

v_call: TRBV11-2
j_call: TRBJ1-6
clone_size: -
d_call: -
cdr3_nt: TGTGCCAGCAGCTTAGATGTGGCTCTCCGGTCACCCCTCCACTTT
cdr3_aa: CASSLDVALRSPLHF

v_call: TRBV7-9
j_call: TRBJ1-1
clone_size: -
d_call: TRBD1
cdr3_nt: TGTGCCAGCAGCCGATCGGACAGGGAGAACACTGAAGCTTTCTTT
cdr3_aa: CASSRSDRENTEAFF

v_call: TRBV27
j_call: TRBJ1-6
clone_size: -
d_call: -
cdr3_nt: TGTGCCAGCAGTTTGCAGAGCTCCTATAATTCACCCCTCCACTTT
cdr3_aa: CASSLQSSYNSPLHF

v_call: TRBV6-1
j_call: TRBJ2-2
clone_size: -
d_call: TRBD2
cdr3_nt: TGTGCCAGCAGTGACCGGACTAGCGGGGGCACCGGGGAGCTGTTTTTT
cdr3_aa: CASSDRTSGGTGELFF

v_call: TRBV4-2
j_call: TRBJ2-5
clone_size: -
d_call: -
cdr3_nt: TGTGCCAGCAGCCAAGTAGCGGAGCAAGAGACCCAGTACTTC
cdr3_aa: CASSQVAEQETQYF

v_call: TRBV29-1
j_call: TRBJ1-1
clone_size: -
d_call: -
cdr3_nt: TGCAGCGTCGCCGGGACGGCCGCGACTGAAGCTTTCTTT
cdr3_aa: CSVAGTAATEAFF

v_call: TRBV7-3
j_call: TRBJ2-3
clone_size: -
d_call: -
cdr3_nt: TGTGCCAGCAGCGCTATTAGCACAGATACGCAGTATTTT
cdr3_aa: CASSAISTDTQYF

v_call: TRBV5-6
j_call: TRBJ1-2
clone_size: -
d_call: -
cdr3_nt: TGTGCCAGCAGCCACGCACCTAACTATGGCTACACCTTC
cdr3_aa: CASSHAPNYGYTF